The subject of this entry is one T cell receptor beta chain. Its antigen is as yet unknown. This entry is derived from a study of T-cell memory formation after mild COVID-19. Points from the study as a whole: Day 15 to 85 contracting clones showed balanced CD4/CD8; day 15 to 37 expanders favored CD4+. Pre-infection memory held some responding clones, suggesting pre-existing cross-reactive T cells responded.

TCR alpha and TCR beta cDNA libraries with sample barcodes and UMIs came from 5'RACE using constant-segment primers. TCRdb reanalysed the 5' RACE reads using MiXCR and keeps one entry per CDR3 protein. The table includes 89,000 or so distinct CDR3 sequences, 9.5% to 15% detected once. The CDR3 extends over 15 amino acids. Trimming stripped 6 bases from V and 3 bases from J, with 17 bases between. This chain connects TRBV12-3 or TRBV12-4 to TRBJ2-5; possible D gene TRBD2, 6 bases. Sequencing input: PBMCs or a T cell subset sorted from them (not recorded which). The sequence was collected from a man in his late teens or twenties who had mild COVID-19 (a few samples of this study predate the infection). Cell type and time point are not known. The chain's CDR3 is CASSGGSTTEETQYF. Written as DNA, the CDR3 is TGTGCCAGCAGCGGGGGTTCTACAACTGAAGAGACCCAGTACTTC.